The entry that follows covers one T cell receptor (beta chain) sequence. This clonotype turned up a few times. This receptor's antigen is unknown. It has no much larger one-base neighbor in the sample; base qualities were not kept. To prepare the library, PCR was applied. This sample was sequenced with an Illumina HiSeq 2500. Molecular barcoding was employed in the preparation of TCR libraries, with unique molecular identifiers being used to normalize TCRbeta repertoire quantification. Clones were called with MiXCR by TCRdb after fastp trimmed the public reads at Q25, and only in-frame beta chains were retained. Entries that share a CDR3 protein sequence are merged under the most common genes and DNA. This sample gives a few hundred thousand distinct CDR3 sequences in total; around 16% of them show up just once. Of the sample, 3.3% is held by the ten largest clones. The source of the sample is a study of T-cell reconstitution after alpha-beta-depleted transplantation in children (dated by TCRdb to the mid-2010s). Describing the broader study: The study quantitatively tracked T-cell immune reconstitution after TCRalphabeta/CD19-depleted allogeneic hematopoietic cell transplantation in children using TCR repertoire profiling.

In the germline V gene, CDR1 corresponds to MNHEY and CDR2 to SVGAGI. Germline trimming: 0 bases from V, 1 base from J; junction bases outside gene matches: 11. The CDR3, cysteine through phenylalanine, is 19 amino acids long. The read is trimmed to its CDR3 DNA, 57 bases read in frame from base 1. The sequence links TRBV6-5 to TRBJ2-1; 8 central nucleotides agree with TRBD2. The clonotype was recovered from a human donor who donated a stem cell graft to a child with acute lymphoblastic leukemia. This material consisted of PBMCs from the stem cell graft donor, taken from the stem cell graft. DNA sequence: TGTGCCAGCAGTTACTCGACCGGGGGGGAGCTACAGTCCTACAATGAGCAGTTCTTC. This gives the protein CASSYSTGGELQSYNEQFF.